The subject of this entry is one TCR beta chain. The antigen is unknown. The sample belongs to a study of cytomegalovirus exposure and HLA in healthy donors. General observations from the study: While the bulk of TCR sequences proved rare, some public TCRs turned up in many donors.

V was clipped by 0 bases and J by 6 bases; unmatched bases: 3. There are 14 residues in the CDR3. Per the germline V gene, CDR1 is SGHRS and CDR2 is YFSETQ. In the PCR, 60 Vbeta and 13 Jbeta primers were used. The data were produced by immunoSEQ multiplex PCR, yet TCRdb's version contains in-frame clones alone and is incomplete. The sample includes about 140,000 clones, about 80% of them seen just once. The chain links TRBV5-1 to TRBJ1-2; 9 nucleotides line up with TRBD1. This TCR was sampled from a man aged 35 to 55 in good health and CMV-seronegative. The sample consisted of PBMCs. CDR3 protein: CASSLGQGDNGYTF. The CDR3, as DNA: TGCGCCAGCAGCTTGGGACAGGGGGATAATGGCTACACCTTC.